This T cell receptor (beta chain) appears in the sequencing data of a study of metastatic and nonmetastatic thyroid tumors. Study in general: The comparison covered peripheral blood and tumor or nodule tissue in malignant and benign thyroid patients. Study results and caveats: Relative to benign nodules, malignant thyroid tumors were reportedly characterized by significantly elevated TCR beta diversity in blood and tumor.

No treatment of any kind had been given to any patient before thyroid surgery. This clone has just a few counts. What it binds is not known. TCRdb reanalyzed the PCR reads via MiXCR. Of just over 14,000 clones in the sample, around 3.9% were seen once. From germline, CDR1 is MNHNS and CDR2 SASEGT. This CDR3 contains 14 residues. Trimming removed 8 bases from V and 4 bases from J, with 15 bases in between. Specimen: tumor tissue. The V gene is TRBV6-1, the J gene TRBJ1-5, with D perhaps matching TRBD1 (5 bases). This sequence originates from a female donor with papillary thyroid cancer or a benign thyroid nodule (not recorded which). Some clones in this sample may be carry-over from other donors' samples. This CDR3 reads CASWDQGQNQPQHF. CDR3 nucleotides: TGTGCCAGCTGGGACCAGGGCCAGAATCAGCCCCAGCATTTT.